This T cell receptor (beta chain) was identified during a study of shared clonotypes between healthy human individuals. About this clone itself: Its specificity is not known.

Profiled with immunoSEQ multiplex PCR; TCRdb holds only in-frame clones, not every one. Of 950,000 to 1,100,000 clones detected, 75% appear once; the ten largest clones hold about 1.5%. The CDR3 covers 14 residues. V was clipped by 6 bases and J by 5 bases; unmatched bases: 9. CDR1 and CDR2 from the germline V gene are SNHLY and FYNNEI. Study observations and caveats: Only blood underwent sampling, and tissue repertoires likely differ.

The sequence came from a young man in good health. The specimen was memory CD4+ T cells sorted from blood. Described subset: CD45RA-negative fraction. The chain combines TRBV2 with TRBJ2-5, with 7 bases fitting TRBD1. The DNA for the CDR3 is TGTGCCAGCAGGTGGGACAGAGGCCAGGAGACCCAGTACTTC. It yields the protein CASRWDRGQETQYF.